What follows is one TCR beta chain and its context. Its antigen is as yet unknown. In TCRdb, the RACE reads were re-called with MiXCR into one record per CDR3 protein. The repertoire holds some 87,000 distinct CDR3 sequences, with under 13% as singletons. The germline V gene encodes CDR1 GTSNPN and CDR2 SVGIG (reference sequence). CDR3 length: 12 residues. With 2 bases removed from V and 2 bases from J, the gap between germline ends came to 5 bases. These data belong to a study of human T cells and chemical hapten exposure. Time point described: patch test 1, 2 weeks after DPC sensitization. Treatment reported: therapeutic diphenylcyclopropenone sensitization with weekly scalp DPC. The study, taken as a whole, reports: Once DPC sensitization occurred, TCRs above 1 in 1000 frequency showed no change.

This receptor was taken from a woman in her forties or fifties with alopecia areata. Some clones in this sample may be carry-over from other donors' samples. Material: whole blood, obtained in connection with sensitization to the hapten diphenylcyclopropenone (DPC). The chain couples TRBV30 to TRBJ2-3; D not certain. DNA for the CDR3: TGTGCCTGGAGTTCTGCCACAGATACGCAGTATTTT. Translated: CAWSSATDTQYF.